This T cell receptor beta chain derives from a study of blood T cell repertoires in COVID-19. Across the study: The samples span acute and convalescent COVID-19 from the United States, Italy and Spain.

Original methodology: Reference gene primer amplification in the assay estimated nucleated cell counts. Sequencing was performed with immunoSEQ multiplex PCR; in TCRdb, only in-frame clones are kept and a portion is missing. D and trimming come from the DNA, and the V and J calls and clone size come from that table. The repertoire consists of 100,000 to 150,000 clones, with about 80% occurring once and the leading ten covering around 4.1%. The CDR3 is 13 amino acids. The germline V gene has CDR1 MNHEY and CDR2 SVGAGI. Trimming removed 6 bases from V and 6 bases from J; junction bases left unmatched: 4.

Sequenced sample: peripheral blood. This receptor was obtained from a woman between 50 and 59 years old with acute or convalescent COVID-19. The gene calls are TRBV6-5 and TRBJ2-2; 7 bases align to TRBD1. CDR3 DNA: TGTGCCAGCAGGTGGGACAGCCCCGGGGAGCTGTTTTTT. This gives the protein CASRWDSPGELFF.